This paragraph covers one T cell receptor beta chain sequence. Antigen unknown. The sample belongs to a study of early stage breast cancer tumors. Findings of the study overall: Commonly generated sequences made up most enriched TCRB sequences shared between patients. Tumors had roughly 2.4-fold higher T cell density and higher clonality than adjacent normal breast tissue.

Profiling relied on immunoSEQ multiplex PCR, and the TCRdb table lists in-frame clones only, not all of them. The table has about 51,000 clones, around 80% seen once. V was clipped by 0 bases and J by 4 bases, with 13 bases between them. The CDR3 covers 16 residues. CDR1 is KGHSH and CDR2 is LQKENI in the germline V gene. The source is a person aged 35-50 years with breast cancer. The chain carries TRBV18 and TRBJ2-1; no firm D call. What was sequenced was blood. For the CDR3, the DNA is TGTGCCAGCTCACCACCGAACACAGTTAGGTACAATGAGCAGTTCTTC. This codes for CASSPPNTVRYNEQFF.